Reported below is one T cell receptor (beta chain). The sample comes from a study of cytomegalovirus exposure and HLA in healthy donors. The CDR3 sequence is 15 residues long. PCR employed 60 Vbeta and 13 Jbeta primers. Method: immunoSEQ multiplex PCR; TCRdb's copy keeps in-frame clones and lacks some. The table shows 19,000 or so clones, with about 70% occurring only once. The rearrangement joins TRBV1 to TRBJ2-7; the tabulated D call, TRBD2, remains unverified against the DNA. TRBV1 is noted as a pseudogene. The receptor comes from a man aged 18 to 30 in good health and CMV-seronegative. Input material: PBMCs. The CDR3 loop reads CTSSQGGYSFYEQYF. CDR3 DNA: TGCACCAGCAGCCAAGGTGGGTATAGCTTTTACGAGCAGTACTTC.